This TCR beta chain appears in the sequencing data of a study of response to subunit inactivated influenza vaccine. Points from the study as a whole: The authors offered the suggestion that each seasonal influenza vaccination recruits few new T cells.

This clonotype was counted a few times. Its antigen is still unknown. TCRdb processed the RT-PCR reads anew with MiXCR; each CDR3 protein has one entry. The table records 700,000 to 900,000 distinct CDR3 sequences, 21% of them present only once. The CDR3 consists of 17 residues. J gave up 6 bases and V 1 base, and 11 bases lay outside the gene matches. Germline V gene sequence: CDR1 LGHNA, CDR2 YSLEER. The starting material was PBMCs from blood, obtained roughly 5 days after vaccination. The chain employs TRBV4-3 and TRBJ2-2; 7 nucleotides line up with TRBD2. This receptor was identified in a man between 45 and 60 years old who received an inactivated influenza vaccine. The CDR3: CASSQVQSGANAGELFF. CDR3 DNA: TGCGCCAGCAGCCAAGTTCAGAGCGGGGCTAACGCCGGGGAGCTGTTTTTT.